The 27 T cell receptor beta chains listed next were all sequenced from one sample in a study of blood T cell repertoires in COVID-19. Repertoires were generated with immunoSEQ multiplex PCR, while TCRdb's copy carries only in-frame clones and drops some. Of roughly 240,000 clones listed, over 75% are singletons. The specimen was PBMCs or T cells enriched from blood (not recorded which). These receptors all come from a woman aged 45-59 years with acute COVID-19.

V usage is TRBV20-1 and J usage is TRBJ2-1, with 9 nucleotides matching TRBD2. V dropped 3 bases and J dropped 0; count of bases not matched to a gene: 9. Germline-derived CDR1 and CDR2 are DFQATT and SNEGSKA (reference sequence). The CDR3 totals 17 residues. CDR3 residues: CSASGSGGSSSYNEQFF. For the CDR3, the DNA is TGCAGTGCTAGTGGTAGCGGGGGTTCCAGCTCCTACAATGAGCAGTTCTTC.

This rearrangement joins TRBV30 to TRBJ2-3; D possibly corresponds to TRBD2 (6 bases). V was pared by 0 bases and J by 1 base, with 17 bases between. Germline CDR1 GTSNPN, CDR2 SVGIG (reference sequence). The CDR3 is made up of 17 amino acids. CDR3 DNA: TGTGCCTGGAGTGTCTGGGGGGAGCTTAGGGGCACAGATACGCAGTATTTT. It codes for CAWSVWGELRGTDTQYF.

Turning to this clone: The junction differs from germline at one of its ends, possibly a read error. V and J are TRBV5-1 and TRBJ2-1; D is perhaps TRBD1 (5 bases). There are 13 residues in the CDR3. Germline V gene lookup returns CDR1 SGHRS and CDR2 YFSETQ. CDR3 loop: CASSFRPGDRVVF. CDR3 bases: TGCGCCAGCAGCTTCAGACCTGGTGACAGAGTAGTCTTC.

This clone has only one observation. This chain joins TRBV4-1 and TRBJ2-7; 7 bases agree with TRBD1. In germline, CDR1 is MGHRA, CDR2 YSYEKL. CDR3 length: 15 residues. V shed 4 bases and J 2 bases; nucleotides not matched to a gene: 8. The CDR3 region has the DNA TGCGCCAGCAGCCCTCGGATCCAGGGGGCCTACGAGCAGTACTTC. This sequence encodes CASSPRIQGAYEQYF.

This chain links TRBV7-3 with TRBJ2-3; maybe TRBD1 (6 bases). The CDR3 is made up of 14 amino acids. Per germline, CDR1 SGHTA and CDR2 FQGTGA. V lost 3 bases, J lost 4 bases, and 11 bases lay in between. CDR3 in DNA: TGTGCCAGCAGCTTGACTGGGGGCCCAGATACGCAGTATTTT. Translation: CASSLTGGPDTQYF.

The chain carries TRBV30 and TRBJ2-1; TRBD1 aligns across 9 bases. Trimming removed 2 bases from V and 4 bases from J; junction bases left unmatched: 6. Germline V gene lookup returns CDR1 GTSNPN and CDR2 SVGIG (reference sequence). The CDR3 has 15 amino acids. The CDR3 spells CAWSRLGQGYNEQFF. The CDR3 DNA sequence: TGTGCCTGGAGTCGTCTGGGACAGGGTTACAATGAGCAGTTCTTC. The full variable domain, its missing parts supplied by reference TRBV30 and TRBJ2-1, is SQTIHQWPATLVQPVGSPLSLECTVEGTSNPNLYWYRQAAGRGLQLLFYSVGIGQISSEVPQNLSASRPQDRQFILSSKKLLLSDSGFYLCAWSRLGQGYNEQFFGPGTRLTVL.

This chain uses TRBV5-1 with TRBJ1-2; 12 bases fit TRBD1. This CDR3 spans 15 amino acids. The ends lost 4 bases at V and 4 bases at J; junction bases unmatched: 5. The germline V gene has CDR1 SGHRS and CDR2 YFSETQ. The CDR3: CASSEGTGGGYGYTF. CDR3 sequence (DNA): TGCGCCAGCAGCGAGGGGACAGGGGGCGGCTATGGCTACACCTTC.

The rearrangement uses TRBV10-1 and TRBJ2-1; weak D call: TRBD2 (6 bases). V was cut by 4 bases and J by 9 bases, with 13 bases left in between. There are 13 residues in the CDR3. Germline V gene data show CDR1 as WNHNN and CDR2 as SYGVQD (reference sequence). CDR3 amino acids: CASSAPGVREQFF. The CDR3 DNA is TGCGCCAGCAGTGCCCCGGGAGTGCGTGAGCAGTTCTTC.

The CDR3 DNA sequence: TGTGCCAGCAGTGAACAGGGGCCAACTGAAGCTTTCTTT. Translating gives CASSEQGPTEAFF. The chain is built from TRBV6-1 and TRBJ1-1; perhaps TRBD1 as D (6 bases). Trimming removed 2 bases from V and 5 bases from J, with 9 bases in between. This CDR3 has 13 residues. Germline CDR1 MNHNS, CDR2 SASEGT.

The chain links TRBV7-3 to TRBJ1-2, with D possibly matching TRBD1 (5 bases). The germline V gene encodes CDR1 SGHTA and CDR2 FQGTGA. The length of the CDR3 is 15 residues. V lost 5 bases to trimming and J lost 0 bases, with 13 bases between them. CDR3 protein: CASSPDSSANYGYTF. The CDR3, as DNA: TGTGCCAGCAGCCCTGACAGTTCCGCTAACTATGGCTACACCTTC. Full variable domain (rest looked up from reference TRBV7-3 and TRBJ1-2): GAGVSQTPSNKVTEKGKYVELRCDPISGHTALYWYRQSLGQGPEFLIYFQGTGAADDSGLPNDRFFAVRPEGSVSTLKIQRTERGDSAVYLCASSPDSSANYGYTFGSGTRLTVV.

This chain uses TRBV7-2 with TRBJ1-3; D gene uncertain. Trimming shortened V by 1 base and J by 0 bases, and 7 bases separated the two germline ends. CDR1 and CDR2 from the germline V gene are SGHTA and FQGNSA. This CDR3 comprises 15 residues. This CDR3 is CASSLGSFSGNTIYF. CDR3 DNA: TGTGCCAGCAGCTTAGGCAGTTTCTCTGGAAACACCATATATTTT.

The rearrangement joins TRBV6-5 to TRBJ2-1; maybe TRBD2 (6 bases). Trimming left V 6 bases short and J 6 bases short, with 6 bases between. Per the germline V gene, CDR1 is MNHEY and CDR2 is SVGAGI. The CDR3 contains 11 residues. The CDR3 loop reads CASSGGNEQFF. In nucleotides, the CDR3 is TGTGCCAGCAGCGGGGGCAATGAGCAGTTCTTC.

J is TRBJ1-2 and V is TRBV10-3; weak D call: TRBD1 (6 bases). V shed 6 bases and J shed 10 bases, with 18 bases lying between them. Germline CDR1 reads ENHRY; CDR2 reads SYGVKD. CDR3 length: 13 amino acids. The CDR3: CAISPSSTGTYTF. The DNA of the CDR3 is TGTGCCATCAGCCCTTCTTCCACAGGGACCTACACCTTC.

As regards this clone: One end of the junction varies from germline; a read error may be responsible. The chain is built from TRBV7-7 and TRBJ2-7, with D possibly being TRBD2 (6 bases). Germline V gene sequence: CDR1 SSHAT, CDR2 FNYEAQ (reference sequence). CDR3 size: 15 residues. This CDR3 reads CASSLDDGGSYEQYF. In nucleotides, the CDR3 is TGTGCTAGCAGCTTAGATGACGGGGGATCCTACGAGCAGTACTTC.

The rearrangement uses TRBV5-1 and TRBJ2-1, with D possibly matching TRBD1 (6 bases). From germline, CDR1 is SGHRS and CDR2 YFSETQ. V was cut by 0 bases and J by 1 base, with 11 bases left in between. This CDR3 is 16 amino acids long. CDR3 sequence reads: CASSLAGQGSYNEQFF. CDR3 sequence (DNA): TGCGCCAGCAGCTTGGCCGGGCAGGGGTCCTACAATGAGCAGTTCTTC.

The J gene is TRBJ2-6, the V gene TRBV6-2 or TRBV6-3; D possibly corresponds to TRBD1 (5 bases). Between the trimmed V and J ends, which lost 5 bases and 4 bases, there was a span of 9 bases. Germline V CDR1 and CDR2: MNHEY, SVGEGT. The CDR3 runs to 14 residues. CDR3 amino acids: CASSTGSGANVLTF. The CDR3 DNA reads TGTGCCAGCAGTACAGGCTCCGGGGCCAACGTCCTGACTTTC.

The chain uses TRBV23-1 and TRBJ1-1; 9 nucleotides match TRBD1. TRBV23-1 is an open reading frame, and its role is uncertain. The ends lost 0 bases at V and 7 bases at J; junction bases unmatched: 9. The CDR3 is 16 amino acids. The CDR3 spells CASSQSTSGQGNEAFF. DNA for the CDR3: TGCGCCAGCAGTCAATCGACCTCGGGACAGGGAAATGAAGCTTTCTTT.

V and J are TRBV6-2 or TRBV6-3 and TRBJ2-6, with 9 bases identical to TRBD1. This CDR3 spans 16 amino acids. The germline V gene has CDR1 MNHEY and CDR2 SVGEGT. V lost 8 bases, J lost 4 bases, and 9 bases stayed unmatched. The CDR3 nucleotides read TGTGCCAGCGGCCGGGACAGGGCCTTGGGGGCCAACGTCCTGACTTTC. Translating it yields CASGRDRALGANVLTF.

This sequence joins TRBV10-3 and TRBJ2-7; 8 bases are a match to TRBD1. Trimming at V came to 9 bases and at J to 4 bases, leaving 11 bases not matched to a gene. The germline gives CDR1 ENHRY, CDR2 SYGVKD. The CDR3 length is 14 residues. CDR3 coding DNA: TGTGCCATTAAGACAGGGGACCCGCTTTACGAGCAGTACTTC. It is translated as CAIKTGDPLYEQYF.

CDR3 sequence reads: CASKEAGNSARETQYF. The CDR3 DNA follows: TGTGCCAGCAAGGAAGCGGGGAACTCGGCCAGGGAGACCCAGTACTTC. The chain recombines TRBV3-1 (or the pseudogene TRBV3-2) with TRBJ2-5, with 7 bases matching TRBD2. J lost 5 bases, V lost 7 bases, and 16 bases had no gene match. CDR3 size: 16 residues. In germline, CDR1 is LGHDT, CDR2 YNNKEL (reference sequence).

The CDR3 loop reads CASSDLRDSGPLYYGYTF. The CDR3 nucleotides are TGTGCCAGCAGTGACTTACGGGACAGTGGGCCTCTTTACTATGGCTACACCTTC. The V gene is TRBV27, the J gene TRBJ1-2; 7 nucleotides agree with TRBD1. The length of the CDR3 is 18 residues. The germline CDR1 and CDR2 sequences are MNHEY and SMNVEV (reference sequence). After removal of 5 bases from V and 3 bases from J, the junction contained 18 bases not matched to a gene.

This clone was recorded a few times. The CDR3 DNA reads as TGTGCCAGCAGCTCGACAGACTATGGCTACACCTTC. Protein sequence: CASSSTDYGYTF. The chain couples TRBV7-9 to TRBJ1-2; the D gene is possibly TRBD1 (5 bases). V lost 4 bases and J 3 bases, leaving 6 bases between the germline ends. CDR3 length equals 12 residues. Germline CDR1 SEHNR, CDR2 FQNEAQ (reference sequence).

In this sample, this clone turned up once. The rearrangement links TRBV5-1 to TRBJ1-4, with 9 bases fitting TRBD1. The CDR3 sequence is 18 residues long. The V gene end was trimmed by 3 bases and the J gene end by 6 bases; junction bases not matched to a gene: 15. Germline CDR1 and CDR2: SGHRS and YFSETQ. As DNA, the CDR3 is TGCGCCAGCAGCTCAAGGACAGGGGCAGGGAGTAATGATGAAAAACTGTTTTTT. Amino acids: CASSSRTGAGSNDEKLFF.

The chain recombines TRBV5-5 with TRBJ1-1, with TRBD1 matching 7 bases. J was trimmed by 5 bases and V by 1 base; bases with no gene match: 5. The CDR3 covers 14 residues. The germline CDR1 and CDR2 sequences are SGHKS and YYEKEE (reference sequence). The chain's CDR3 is CASSLTGDGTEAFF. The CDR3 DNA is TGTGCCAGCAGCTTGACAGGGGATGGAACTGAAGCTTTCTTT.

This chain's CDR3 is CASSLVAGSSYNEQFF. CDR3 nucleotides: TGTGCCAGCAGCTTAGTGGCGGGTTCCTCCTACAATGAGCAGTTCTTC. The chain combines TRBV11-2 with TRBJ2-1; perhaps TRBD2 as D (5 bases). The CDR3 runs 16 residues. The ends were cut back, 1 base at V and 0 bases at J, with 10 bases in the middle. Germline values: CDR1 SGHAT, CDR2 FQNNGV.

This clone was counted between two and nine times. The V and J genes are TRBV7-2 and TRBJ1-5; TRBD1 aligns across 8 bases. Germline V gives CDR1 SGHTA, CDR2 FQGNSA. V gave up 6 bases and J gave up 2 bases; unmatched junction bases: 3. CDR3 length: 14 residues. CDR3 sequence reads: CASSQTGGNQPQHF. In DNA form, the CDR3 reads TGTGCCAGCAGTCAGACAGGGGGCAATCAGCCCCAGCATTTT. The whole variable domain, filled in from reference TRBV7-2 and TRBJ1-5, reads GAGVSQSPSNKVTEKGKDVELRCDPISGHTALYWYRQSLGQGLEFLIYFQGNSAPDKSGLPSDRFSAERTGGSVSTLTIQRTQQEDSAVYLCASSQTGGNQPQHFGDGTRLSIL.

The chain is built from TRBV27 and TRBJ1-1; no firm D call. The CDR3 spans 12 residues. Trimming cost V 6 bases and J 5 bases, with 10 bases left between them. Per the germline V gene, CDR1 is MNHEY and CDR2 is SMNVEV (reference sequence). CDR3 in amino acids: CASRVRETEAFF. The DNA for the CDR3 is TGTGCCAGCAGGGTAAGGGAGACTGAAGCTTTCTTT.